This T cell receptor (beta chain) stems from a study of long-term antiretroviral therapy in people with HIV. Whole-study findings and limits: Blood sampling spanned 2004 to 2017, possibly under older ART regimens. Viral resistance, ART adherence and therapy changes all lacked available data. Even long-term ART left TRB diversity below transplant donor controls, despite gains.

CDR1 LGHNA and CDR2 YSLEER come from the germline V gene. The V segment lost 0 bases and the J segment 5 bases; nucleotides outside the gene matches: 5. The CDR3 extends over 16 amino acids. The libraries were made with immunoSEQ v3.0 at survey level. TCRdb keeps only in-frame clones here, not all; method: immunoSEQ multiplex PCR. The data contain about 18,000 clones, 91% of them singletons. Sampling of each donor yielded at least one pre-ART PBMC sample and at least two post-ART PBMC samples. A remark on this clone: What it recognizes is unknown.

The starting material was unsorted PBMCs, obtained 3 years after starting antiretroviral therapy. The chain employs TRBV4-3 and TRBJ2-2, with 8 nucleotides matching TRBD2. This receptor was obtained from a man aged 45-65 years with HIV. Here the CDR3 DNA reads TGCGCCAGCAGCCAAGATTGGACTAGCAAAACCGGGGAGCTGTTTTTT. Translated: CASSQDWTSKTGELFF.